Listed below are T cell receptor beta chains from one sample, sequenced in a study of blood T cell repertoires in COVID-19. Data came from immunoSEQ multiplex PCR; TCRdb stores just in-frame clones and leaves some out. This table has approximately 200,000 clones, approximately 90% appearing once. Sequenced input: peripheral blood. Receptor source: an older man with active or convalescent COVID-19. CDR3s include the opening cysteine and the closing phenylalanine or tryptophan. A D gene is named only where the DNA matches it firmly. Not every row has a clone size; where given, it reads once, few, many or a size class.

CDR3 protein: CASSRLGTANEKLFF
CDR3 DNA: TGCGCCAGCAGCCGACTCGGGACAGCTAATGAAAAACTGTTTTTT
J gene: TRBJ1-4
V gene: TRBV4-3
D gene: TRBD1
CDR3 length: 15
clone size: NA

CDR3 protein: CASSLSLSGANVLTF
CDR3 DNA: TGTGCCAGCAGTTTGAGTCTGTCTGGGGCCAACGTCCTGACTTTC
J gene: TRBJ2-6
V gene: TRBV27
D gene: NA
CDR3 length: 15
clone size: few

CDR3 protein: CAISEGVANEKLFF
CDR3 DNA: TGTGCCATCAGTGAAGGAGTGGCTAATGAAAAACTGTTTTTT
J gene: TRBJ1-4
V gene: TRBV10-3
D gene: NA
CDR3 length: 14
clone size: NA

CDR3 protein: CASSPDTGELFF
CDR3 DNA: TGTGCCAGCAGCCCAGACACCGGGGAGCTGTTTTTT
J gene: TRBJ2-2
V gene: TRBV7-8
D gene: NA
CDR3 length: 12
clone size: NA

CDR3 protein: CASSGTGNQPQHF
CDR3 DNA: TGTGCCAGCAGCGGAACAGGGAACCAGCCCCAGCATTTT
J gene: TRBJ1-5
V gene: TRBV6-5
D gene: NA
CDR3 length: 13
clone size: NA

CDR3 protein: CACFRVMNTEAFF
CDR3 DNA: TGTGCCTGTTTCAGGGTAATGAACACTGAAGCTTTCTTT
J gene: TRBJ1-1
V gene: TRBV30
D gene: NA
CDR3 length: 13
clone size: NA

CDR3 protein: CASSFRTGVGETQYF
CDR3 DNA: TGTGCCAGCAGCTTCCGAACGGGGGTAGGCGAGACCCAGTACTTC
J gene: TRBJ2-5
V gene: TRBV7-2
D gene: NA
CDR3 length: 15
clone size: NA

CDR3 protein: CASSQTGNSNQPQHF
CDR3 DNA: TGCGCCAGCAGCCAGACAGGTAATAGCAATCAGCCCCAGCATTTT
J gene: TRBJ1-5
V gene: TRBV5-1
D gene: NA
CDR3 length: 15
clone size: NA

CDR3 protein: CASSWGRGPYGYTF
CDR3 DNA: TGTGCCAGCAGCTGGGGGAGGGGTCCCTATGGCTACACCTTC
J gene: TRBJ1-2
V gene: TRBV27
D gene: NA
CDR3 length: 14
clone size: once

CDR3 protein: CASSRGQGRNEKLFF
CDR3 DNA: TGTGCCAGCAGCAGAGGACAGGGACGCAATGAAAAACTGTTTTTT
J gene: TRBJ1-4
V gene: TRBV2
D gene: TRBD1
CDR3 length: 15
clone size: NA

CDR3 protein: CASSQGAGRNTEAFF
CDR3 DNA: TGTGCCAGCAGCCAAGGGGCAGGTCGGAACACTGAAGCTTTCTTT
J gene: TRBJ1-1
V gene: TRBV3-1/TRBV3-2
D gene: NA
CDR3 length: 15
clone size: NA

CDR3 protein: CSVGASGTGELFF
CDR3 DNA: TGCAGCGTTGGAGCTAGCGGCACCGGGGAGCTGTTTTTT
J gene: TRBJ2-2
V gene: TRBV29-1
D gene: TRBD2
CDR3 length: 13
clone size: NA

CDR3 protein: CASSYSGGGRQPQHF
CDR3 DNA: TGTGCCAGCAGTTACTCCGGGGGGGGAAGGCAGCCCCAGCATTTT
J gene: TRBJ1-5
V gene: TRBV6-5
D gene: NA
CDR3 length: 15
clone size: NA

CDR3 protein: CATSYQGLNYGYTF
CDR3 DNA: TGTGCCACCAGCTACCAGGGACTTAACTATGGCTACACCTTC
J gene: TRBJ1-2
V gene: TRBV15
D gene: NA
CDR3 length: 14
clone size: NA

CDR3 protein: CATGTADGSNQPQHF
CDR3 DNA: TGTGCCACGGGGACAGCCGATGGGAGCAATCAGCCCCAGCATTTT
J gene: TRBJ1-5
V gene: TRBV10-3
D gene: TRBD1
CDR3 length: 15
clone size: NA

CDR3 protein: CASSLERLAYEQYF
CDR3 DNA: TGTGCCAGCAGCTTAGAGAGACTAGCCTACGAGCAGTACTTC
J gene: TRBJ2-7
V gene: TRBV7-2
D gene: NA
CDR3 length: 14
clone size: few

CDR3 protein: CASSVVGSGGGELFF
CDR3 DNA: TGTGCCAGCAGCGTAGTTGGTAGCGGGGGCGGGGAGCTGTTTTTT
J gene: TRBJ2-2
V gene: TRBV9
D gene: TRBD2
CDR3 length: 15
clone size: NA

CDR3 protein: CASSMGQAEDTQYF
CDR3 DNA: TGTGCCAGTAGTATGGGTCAGGCTGAAGATACGCAGTATTTT
J gene: TRBJ2-3
V gene: TRBV19
D gene: NA
CDR3 length: 14
clone size: NA

CDR3 protein: CASSRLGEGSYEQYF
CDR3 DNA: TGTGCCAGCAGCCGCCTCGGGGAGGGTAGCTACGAGCAGTACTTC
J gene: TRBJ2-7
V gene: TRBV27
D gene: TRBD2
CDR3 length: 15
clone size: NA

CDR3 protein: CSGGAARNEQFF
CDR3 DNA: TGCAGCGGCGGGGCCGCTCGCAATGAGCAGTTCTTC
J gene: TRBJ2-1
V gene: TRBV29-1
D gene: NA
CDR3 length: 12
clone size: NA

CDR3 protein: CASSLAGDMSSYEQYF
CDR3 DNA: TGTGCCAGCAGCTTAGCGGGGGACATGAGCTCCTACGAGCAGTACTTC
J gene: TRBJ2-7
V gene: TRBV7-9
D gene: NA
CDR3 length: 16
clone size: NA

CDR3 protein: CASSPQNAGAEQYF
CDR3 DNA: TGTGCCAGCAGCCCCCAGAATGCGGGGGCCGAGCAGTACTTC
J gene: TRBJ2-7
V gene: TRBV11-3
D gene: NA
CDR3 length: 14
clone size: NA

CDR3 protein: CASSPPHIGTNTEAFF
CDR3 DNA: TGTGCCAGCTCACCTCCCCATATAGGGACTAACACTGAAGCTTTCTTT
J gene: TRBJ1-1
V gene: TRBV18
D gene: NA
CDR3 length: 16
clone size: NA

CDR3 protein: CASSYLQMNTEAFF
CDR3 DNA: TGTGCCAGCAGTTACTTGCAGATGAACACTGAAGCTTTCTTT
J gene: TRBJ1-1
V gene: TRBV6-5
D gene: NA
CDR3 length: 14
clone size: once

CDR3 protein: CASSSVLQGAQFEQYF
CDR3 DNA: TGTGCCAGCAGTTCAGTCCTCCAGGGGGCGCAATTTGAGCAGTACTTC
J gene: TRBJ2-7
V gene: TRBV28
D gene: TRBD1
CDR3 length: 16
clone size: NA

CDR3 protein: CASSRTGSSNTGELFF
CDR3 DNA: TGTGCCAGCAGCCGAACAGGCTCCTCGAACACCGGGGAGCTGTTTTTT
J gene: TRBJ2-2
V gene: TRBV7-9
D gene: NA
CDR3 length: 16
clone size: NA

CDR3 protein: CASMDGQTNQPQHF
CDR3 DNA: TGTGCCAGCATGGATGGACAGACTAATCAGCCCCAGCATTTT
J gene: TRBJ1-5
V gene: TRBV2
D gene: NA
CDR3 length: 14
clone size: NA

CDR3 protein: CASSPILVAHNEQFF
CDR3 DNA: TGTGCCAGCTCACCAATACTAGTAGCACACAATGAGCAGTTCTTC
J gene: TRBJ2-1
V gene: TRBV18
D gene: NA
CDR3 length: 15
clone size: NA

CDR3 protein: CASRGPPNYGYTF
CDR3 DNA: TGTGCCAGCAGGGGGCCTCCTAACTATGGCTACACCTTC
J gene: TRBJ1-2
V gene: TRBV6-5
D gene: NA
CDR3 length: 13
clone size: NA

CDR3 protein: CASSSADRASTSPLHF
CDR3 DNA: TGTGCCAGCAGCTCCGCCGACAGGGCGTCTACATCACCCCTCCACTTT
J gene: TRBJ1-6
V gene: TRBV9
D gene: TRBD1
CDR3 length: 16
clone size: NA

CDR3 protein: CASSLGTARWNQPQHF
CDR3 DNA: TGTGCCAGCAGTTTAGGAACAGCAAGGTGGAATCAGCCCCAGCATTTT
J gene: TRBJ1-5
V gene: TRBV28
D gene: NA
CDR3 length: 16
clone size: NA

CDR3 protein: CATSDFGNEAFF
CDR3 DNA: TGTGCCACCAGTGATTTCGGGAATGAAGCTTTCTTT
J gene: TRBJ1-1
V gene: TRBV24-1
D gene: NA
CDR3 length: 12
clone size: NA

CDR3 protein: CASSKQGRGYGYTF
CDR3 DNA: TGTGCCAGCAGTAAACAGGGTAGGGGCTATGGCTACACCTTC
J gene: TRBJ1-2
V gene: TRBV27
D gene: NA
CDR3 length: 14
clone size: once

CDR3 protein: CASSSGQLSYNEQFF
CDR3 DNA: TGTGCCAGCAGCTCAGGACAGCTAAGTTACAATGAGCAGTTCTTC
J gene: TRBJ2-1
V gene: TRBV9
D gene: NA
CDR3 length: 15
clone size: NA

CDR3 protein: CASSLKGHFEQFF
CDR3 DNA: TGTGCCAGCAGTCTAAAGGGACACTTTGAGCAGTTCTTC
J gene: TRBJ2-1
V gene: TRBV6-7
D gene: NA
CDR3 length: 13
clone size: once

CDR3 protein: CASSPGAGRLAGGPPSDTQYF
CDR3 DNA: TGCGCCAGCAGTCCCGGGGCAGGGAGGCTAGCGGGAGGGCCTCCATCAGATACGCAGTATTTT
J gene: TRBJ2-3
V gene: TRBV10-1
D gene: TRBD2
CDR3 length: 21
clone size: NA

CDR3 protein: CASSTQGGGYTF
CDR3 DNA: TGTGCCAGCAGTACCCAAGGGGGCGGCTACACCTTC
J gene: TRBJ1-2
V gene: TRBV28
D gene: TRBD1
CDR3 length: 12
clone size: NA

CDR3 protein: CASSTDTSYEQYF
CDR3 DNA: TGTGCCAGCAGCACGGACACATCCTACGAGCAGTACTTC
J gene: TRBJ2-7
V gene: TRBV13
D gene: NA
CDR3 length: 13
clone size: NA

CDR3 protein: CASSARGGSNEKLFF
CDR3 DNA: TGTGCCAGCAGTGCCCGAGGGGGCTCTAATGAAAAACTGTTTTTT
J gene: TRBJ1-4
V gene: TRBV2
D gene: TRBD1
CDR3 length: 15
clone size: NA

CDR3 protein: CASSYGRLDNQETQYF
CDR3 DNA: TGTGCCAGCAGTTACGGACGGTTGGACAACCAAGAGACCCAGTACTTC
J gene: TRBJ2-5
V gene: TRBV6-5
D gene: NA
CDR3 length: 16
clone size: NA

CDR3 protein: CASSAQGVNEQYF
CDR3 DNA: TGTGCCAGCAGCGCCCAAGGGGTAAACGAGCAGTACTTC
J gene: TRBJ2-7
V gene: TRBV7-6
D gene: NA
CDR3 length: 13
clone size: NA

CDR3 protein: CASSLRSGQGYIWGEQYF
CDR3 DNA: TGTGCCAGCAGTTTAAGGAGCGGACAGGGTTACATATGGGGCGAGCAGTACTTC
J gene: TRBJ2-7
V gene: TRBV27
D gene: TRBD1
CDR3 length: 18
clone size: NA

CDR3 protein: CSASRRDRANEKLFF
CDR3 DNA: TGCAGTGCTAGTCGCCGGGACAGGGCTAATGAAAAACTGTTTTTT
J gene: TRBJ1-4
V gene: TRBV20-1
D gene: TRBD1
CDR3 length: 15
clone size: NA

CDR3 protein: CASSSRDRGSYNEQFF
CDR3 DNA: TGTGCCAGCAGCTCCCGGGACAGGGGGTCCTACAATGAGCAGTTCTTC
J gene: TRBJ2-1
V gene: TRBV5-4
D gene: TRBD1
CDR3 length: 16
clone size: NA

CDR3 protein: CASSQGSPLHF
CDR3 DNA: TGTGCCAGCAGTCAGGGGTCCCCCCTCCACTTT
J gene: TRBJ1-6
V gene: TRBV2
D gene: NA
CDR3 length: 11
clone size: NA